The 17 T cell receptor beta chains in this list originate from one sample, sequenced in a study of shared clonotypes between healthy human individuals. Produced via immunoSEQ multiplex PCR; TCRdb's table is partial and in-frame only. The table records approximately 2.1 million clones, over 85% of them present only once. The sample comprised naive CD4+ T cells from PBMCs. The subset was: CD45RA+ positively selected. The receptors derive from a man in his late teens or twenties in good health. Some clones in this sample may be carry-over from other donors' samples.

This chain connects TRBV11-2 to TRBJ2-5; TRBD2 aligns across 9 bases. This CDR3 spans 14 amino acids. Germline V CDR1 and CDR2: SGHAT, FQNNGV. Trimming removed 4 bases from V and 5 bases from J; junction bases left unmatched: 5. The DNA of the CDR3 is TGTGCCAGCAGCTCCGGACTAGCGTACGAGACCCAGTACTTC. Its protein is CASSSGLAYETQYF.

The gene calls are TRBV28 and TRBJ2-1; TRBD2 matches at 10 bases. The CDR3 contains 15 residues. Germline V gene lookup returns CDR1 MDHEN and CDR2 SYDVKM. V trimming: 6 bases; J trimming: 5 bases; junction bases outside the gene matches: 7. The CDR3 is CASRELAGTDNEQFF. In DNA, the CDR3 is TGTGCCAGCAGAGAACTAGCGGGAACCGACAATGAGCAGTTCTTC.

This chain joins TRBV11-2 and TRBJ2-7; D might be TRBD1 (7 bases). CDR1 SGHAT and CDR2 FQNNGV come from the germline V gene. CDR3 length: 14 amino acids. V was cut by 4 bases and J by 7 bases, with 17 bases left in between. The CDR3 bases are TGTGCCAGCAGCTCCCACAGGGGTGGGGGGGAGCAGTACTTC. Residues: CASSSHRGGGEQYF.

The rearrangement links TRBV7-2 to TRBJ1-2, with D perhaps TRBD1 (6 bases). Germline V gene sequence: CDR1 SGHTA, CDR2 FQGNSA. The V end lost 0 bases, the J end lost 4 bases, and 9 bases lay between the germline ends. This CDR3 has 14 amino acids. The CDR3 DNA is TGTGCCAGCAGCTTAGCGGTAGGGGGCTATGGCTACACCTTC. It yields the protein CASSLAVGGYGYTF.

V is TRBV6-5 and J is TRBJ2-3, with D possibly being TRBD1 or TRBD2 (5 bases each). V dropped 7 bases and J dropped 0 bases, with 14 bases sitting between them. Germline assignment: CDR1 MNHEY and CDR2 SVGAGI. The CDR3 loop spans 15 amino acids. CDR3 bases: TGTGCCAGCAAGGGGAGCGGAGCTAGCACAGATACGCAGTATTTT. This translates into CASKGSGASTDTQYF.

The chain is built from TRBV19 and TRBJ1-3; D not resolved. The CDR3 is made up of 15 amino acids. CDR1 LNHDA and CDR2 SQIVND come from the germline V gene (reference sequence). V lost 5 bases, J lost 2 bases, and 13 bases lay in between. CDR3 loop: CASSPSGGTGNTIYF. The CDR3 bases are TGTGCCAGTAGTCCGTCCGGCGGAACTGGAAACACCATATATTTT.

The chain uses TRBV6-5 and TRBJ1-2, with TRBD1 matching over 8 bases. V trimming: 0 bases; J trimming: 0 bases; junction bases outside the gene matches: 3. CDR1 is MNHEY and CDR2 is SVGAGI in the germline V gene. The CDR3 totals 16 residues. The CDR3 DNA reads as TGTGCCAGCAGTTACTCGATGGGACAGGCTAACTATGGCTACACCTTC. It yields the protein CASSYSMGQANYGYTF.

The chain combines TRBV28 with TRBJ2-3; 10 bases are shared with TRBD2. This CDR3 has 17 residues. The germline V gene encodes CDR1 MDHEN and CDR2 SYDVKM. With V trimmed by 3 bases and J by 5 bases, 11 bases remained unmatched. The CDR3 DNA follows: TGTGCCAGCAGTTTGATTAGAGGAGCGGGAGGGGAAGATACGCAGTATTTT. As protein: CASSLIRGAGGEDTQYF.

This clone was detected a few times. CDR3 region: CASSSSDYGYTF. Here the CDR3 DNA reads TGTGCCAGCAGCTCCTCGGACTATGGCTACACCTTC. The gene calls are TRBV7-9 and TRBJ1-2, with unresolved D. The germline V and J ends were trimmed by 4 bases and 3 bases, with 6 bases remaining between them. The germline gives CDR1 SEHNR, CDR2 FQNEAQ (reference sequence). This CDR3 is 12 amino acids long.

CDR3 nucleotide sequence: TGTGCCAGCAGTCCAACCGGGACAGGGGAGTACGAGCAGTACTTC. Residues: CASSPTGTGEYEQYF. The V and J genes are TRBV28 and TRBJ2-7; 10 nucleotides agree with TRBD1. Germline trimming cut 5 bases from V and 4 bases from J; bases unmatched to any gene: 8. Germline CDR1 reads MDHEN; CDR2 reads SYDVKM. The CDR3 runs to 15 residues.

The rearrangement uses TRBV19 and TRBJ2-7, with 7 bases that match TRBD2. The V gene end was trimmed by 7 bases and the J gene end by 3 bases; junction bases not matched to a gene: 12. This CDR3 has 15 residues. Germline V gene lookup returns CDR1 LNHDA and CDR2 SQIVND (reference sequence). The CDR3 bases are TGTGCCAGTACCGCCGGGTGGGCGGGAGTCTACGAGCAGTACTTC. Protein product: CASTAGWAGVYEQYF.

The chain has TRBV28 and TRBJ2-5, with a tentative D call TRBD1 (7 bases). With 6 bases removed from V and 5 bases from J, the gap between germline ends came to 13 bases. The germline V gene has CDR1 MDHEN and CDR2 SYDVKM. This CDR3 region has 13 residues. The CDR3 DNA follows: TGTGCCAGCAGAAGACAGGGAGGCGAGACCCAGTACTTC. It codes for CASRRQGGETQYF.

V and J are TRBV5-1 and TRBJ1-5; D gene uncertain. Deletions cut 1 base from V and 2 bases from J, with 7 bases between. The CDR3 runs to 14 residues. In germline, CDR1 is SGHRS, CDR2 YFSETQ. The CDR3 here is CASSLQPGNQPQHF. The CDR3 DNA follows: TGCGCCAGCAGCTTGCAACCCGGCAATCAGCCCCAGCATTTT.

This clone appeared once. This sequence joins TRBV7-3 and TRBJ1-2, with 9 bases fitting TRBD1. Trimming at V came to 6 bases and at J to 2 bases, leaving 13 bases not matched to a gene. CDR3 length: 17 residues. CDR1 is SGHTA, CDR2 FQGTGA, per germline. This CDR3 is CASSPGGGTGPNYGYTF. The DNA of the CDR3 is TGTGCCAGCAGTCCAGGGGGTGGGACAGGGCCCAACTATGGCTACACCTTC.

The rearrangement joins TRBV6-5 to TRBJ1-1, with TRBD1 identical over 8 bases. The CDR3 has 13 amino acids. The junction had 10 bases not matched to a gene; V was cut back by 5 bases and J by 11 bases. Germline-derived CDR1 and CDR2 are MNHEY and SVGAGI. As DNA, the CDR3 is TGTGCCAGCAGTAGACAGGGGATCGACATCGCTTTCTTT. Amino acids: CASSRQGIDIAFF.

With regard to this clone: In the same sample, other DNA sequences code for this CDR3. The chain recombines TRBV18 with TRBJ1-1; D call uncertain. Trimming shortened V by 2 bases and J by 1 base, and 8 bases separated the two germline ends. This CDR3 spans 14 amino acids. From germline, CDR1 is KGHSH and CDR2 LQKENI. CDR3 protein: CASSPSAGNTEAFF. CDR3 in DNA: TGTGCCAGCTCACCATCGGCAGGGAACACTGAAGCTTTCTTT.

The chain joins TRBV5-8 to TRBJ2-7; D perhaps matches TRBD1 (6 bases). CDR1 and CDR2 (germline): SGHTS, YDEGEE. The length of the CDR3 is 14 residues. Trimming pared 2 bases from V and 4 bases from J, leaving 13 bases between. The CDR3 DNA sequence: TGTGCCAGCAGCTTAGGGACAATTGGATACGAGCAGTACTTC. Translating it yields CASSLGTIGYEQYF.